The 27 T cell receptor beta chains in this list originate from one sample, sequenced in a study of blood T cell repertoires in COVID-19. Some clones are missing from TCRdb's copy, which holds only in-frame ones; the method was immunoSEQ multiplex PCR. This sample has 220,000 or so clones, with about nine tenths found just once. The sequencing sample was made of peripheral blood. Receptors originate from a man between 60 and 75 years old who had recovered from COVID-19.

The genes are TRBV24-1 and TRBJ2-2; D gene uncertain. V lost 9 bases to trimming and J lost 4 bases, with 17 bases between them. Germline assignment: CDR1 KGHDR and CDR2 SFDVKD. This CDR3 comprises 15 residues. CDR3 protein: CATENFGAGTGELFF. DNA of the CDR3: TGTGCCACCGAGAACTTCGGCGCAGGCACCGGGGAGCTGTTTTTT.

This chain links TRBV7-2 with TRBJ1-2, with TRBD1 matching over 9 bases. Looked up from germline, CDR1 is SGHTA and CDR2 is FQGNSA. The CDR3 runs to 16 residues. V shed 2 bases, J shed 1 base, and the junction held 5 bases outside the gene matches. The CDR3 sequence: CASSLPTGQGNYGYTF. CDR3 in DNA: TGTGCCAGCAGCTTACCGACGGGACAGGGTAACTATGGCTACACCTTC. The variable domain in full, with the rest retrieved from reference TRBV7-2 and TRBJ1-2, is GAGVSQSPSNKVTEKGKDVELRCDPISGHTALYWYRQSLGQGLEFLIYFQGNSAPDKSGLPSDRFSAERTGGSVSTLTIQRTQQEDSAVYLCASSLPTGQGNYGYTFGSGTRLTVV.

The table lists this clone with many counts. DNA of the CDR3: TGTGCCAGCACCTTGGGACTAGCGGGAACCTACGAGCAGTACTTC. Its translation is CASTLGLAGTYEQYF. The chain carries TRBV7-2 and TRBJ2-7, with 13 bases lining up with TRBD2. V dropped 7 bases and J dropped 2; count of bases not matched to a gene: 5. Germline V gene sequence: CDR1 SGHTA, CDR2 FQGNSA. There are 15 residues in the CDR3.

The J gene is TRBJ2-2, the V gene TRBV9; D gene ambiguous. The germline V gene encodes CDR1 SGDLS and CDR2 YYNGEE. The V end lost 0 bases, the J end lost 7 bases, and 13 bases lay between the germline ends. This CDR3 region has 15 residues. The CDR3 sequence: CASSVEVRVGGELFF. The DNA for the CDR3 is TGTGCCAGCAGCGTAGAGGTACGGGTCGGCGGGGAGCTGTTTTTT.

This chain joins TRBV19 and TRBJ1-2; D may be TRBD1 (5 bases). In germline, CDR1 is LNHDA, CDR2 SQIVND (reference sequence). CDR3 length: 14 residues. Trimming removed 6 bases at V and 8 bases at J, with 19 bases between. Written as DNA, the CDR3 is TGTGCCAGTAGGGGCCCTCCGGGGGTAGGAGGCTACACCTTC. It yields the protein CASRGPPGVGGYTF.

This chain uses TRBV6-2 or TRBV6-3 with TRBJ1-1; perhaps TRBD1 as D (5 bases). Germline lookup yields CDR1 MNHEY and CDR2 SVGEGT. Trimming pared 5 bases from V and 10 bases from J, leaving 14 bases between. This CDR3 has 12 residues. CDR3 sequence reads: CASSHGGEVAFF. The DNA for the CDR3 is TGTGCCAGCAGTCACGGAGGGGAGGTAGCTTTCTTT.

The J gene is TRBJ2-3, the V gene TRBV3-1 (or the pseudogene TRBV3-2); 13 nucleotides match TRBD2. J gave up 5 bases and V 5 bases, and 10 bases lay outside the gene matches. The CDR3 spans 17 residues. Germline loops: CDR1 LGHDT, CDR2 YNNKEL (reference sequence). CDR3 in amino acids: CASSARTSGGTGDTQYF. In DNA, the CDR3 is TGTGCCAGCAGCGCCCGGACTAGCGGGGGCACCGGAGATACGCAGTATTTT.

This clone appeared a single time. The chain combines TRBV28 with TRBJ2-3; 7 bases fit TRBD2. The CDR3 loop spans 11 amino acids. Trimming at V came to 9 bases and at J to 7 bases, leaving 4 bases not matched to a gene. Germline CDR1 and CDR2: MDHEN and SYDVKM. CDR3 nucleotides: TGTGCCAGTTGGGGGGGGAATACGCAGTATTTT. The encoded protein is CASWGGNTQYF.

Comment on this clone: A read error may produce the germline difference seen at one junction end. The V and J genes are TRBV5-5 and TRBJ1-6; 7 positions agree with TRBD1. The CDR3 loop spans 15 amino acids. CDR1 is SGHKS and CDR2 is YYEKEE in the germline V gene (reference sequence). In DNA, the CDR3 is TGTGCCAGCAGCCGGGAACAGGGGTATACTTCACCCCTCCACTTT. Its protein product is CASSREQGYTSPLHF.

This clone was seen just once. The chain couples TRBV30 to TRBJ1-1, with 9 bases identical to TRBD1. V trimming: 2 bases; J trimming: 4 bases; junction bases outside the gene matches: 5. Germline V gene data show CDR1 as GTSNPN and CDR2 as SVGIG (reference sequence). The CDR3 totals 14 residues. CDR3 bases: TGTGCCTGGAGTCCCGGGACAGGGACCACTGAAGCTTTCTTT. Encoded protein: CAWSPGTGTTEAFF.

The CDR3 sequence is CAISDLGRVSGNTEAFF. In nucleotides, the CDR3 is TGTGCCATCAGTGACTTGGGCAGGGTAAGTGGAAACACTGAAGCTTTCTTT. The J gene is TRBJ1-1, the V gene TRBV10-3, with D possibly being TRBD1 (5 bases). In germline, CDR1 is ENHRY, CDR2 SYGVKD. V dropped 3 bases and J dropped 2 bases, with 19 bases sitting between them. The length of the CDR3 is 17 residues.

The rearrangement uses TRBV10-3 and TRBJ2-3; TRBD1 matches at 12 bases. V gave up 5 bases and J gave up 6 bases; unmatched junction bases: 6. This CDR3 region has 15 residues. Germline-derived CDR1 and CDR2 are ENHRY and SYGVKD. This chain's CDR3 is CAISPGQGAADTQYF. The CDR3 coding sequence is TGTGCCATCAGTCCGGGACAGGGGGCGGCGGATACGCAGTATTTT.

The chain employs TRBV3-1 (or the pseudogene TRBV3-2) and TRBJ2-2, with D maybe TRBD2 (6 bases). V was pared by 4 bases and J by 5 bases, with 14 bases between. Germline loops: CDR1 LGHDT, CDR2 YNNKEL (reference sequence). The CDR3 runs to 15 residues. The chain's CDR3 is CASSPRDGGTGELFF. The CDR3 region has the DNA TGTGCCAGCAGCCCCCGGGATGGAGGGACCGGGGAGCTGTTTTTT.

The V call is TRBV4-2, the J call TRBJ2-4; D perhaps matches TRBD2 (6 bases). V was trimmed by 0 bases and J by 9 bases, leaving 18 bases between them. The CDR3 spans 16 residues. Germline loops: CDR1 LGHNA, CDR2 YNFKEQ. CDR3 loop: CASSQDRGSTGGIQYF. The CDR3 DNA reads TGTGCCAGCAGCCAAGATCGGGGTTCGACCGGGGGCATTCAGTACTTC.

This clone came up a few times. V gene TRBV5-1 combines with J gene TRBJ2-1; D unresolved. Germline CDR1 and CDR2: SGHRS and YFSETQ. The CDR3 consists of 13 residues. The V and J ends lost 2 bases and 11 bases respectively, with 14 bases between them. CDR3 DNA sequence: TGCGCCAGCAGCTTTGGATATCAGGATAAGCAGTTCTTC. It is translated as CASSFGYQDKQFF.

The genes are TRBV15 and TRBJ2-2, with D possibly being TRBD2 (5 bases). V was trimmed by 0 bases and J by 1 base, leaving 18 bases between them. Germline-derived CDR1 and CDR2 are LNHNV and YYDKDF (reference sequence). This CDR3 spans 19 amino acids. CDR3 amino acids: CATSRDKRTYHLNTGELFF. CDR3 bases: TGTGCCACCAGCAGAGATAAGAGGACTTATCACTTGAACACCGGGGAGCTGTTTTTT.

The genes are TRBV7-2 and TRBJ2-3; D unresolved. Germline loops: CDR1 SGHTA, CDR2 FQGNSA. The germline V and J ends were trimmed by 1 base and 10 bases, with 12 bases remaining between them. There are 13 residues in the CDR3. CDR3 loop: CASSLEWRIAQYF. The CDR3 DNA is TGTGCCAGCAGCTTAGAGTGGCGGATCGCGCAGTATTTT.

The genes are TRBV7-6 and TRBJ2-5; D not certain. There are 12 residues in the CDR3. CDR1 SGHVS and CDR2 FNYEAQ come from the germline V gene. With 5 bases removed from V and 0 bases from J, the gap between germline ends came to 4 bases. CDR3 region: CASSPYQETQYF. Written as DNA, the CDR3 is TGTGCCAGCAGCCCGTACCAAGAGACCCAGTACTTC. Full variable domain (rest looked up from reference TRBV7-6 and TRBJ2-5): GAGVSQSPRYKVTKRGQDVALRCDPISGHVSLYWYRQALGQGPEFLTYFNYEAQQDKSGLPNDRFSAERPEGSISTLTIQRTEQRDSAMYRCASSPYQETQYFGPGTRLLVL.

The chain combines TRBV5-5 with TRBJ2-7; 11 nucleotides agree with TRBD1. Trimming at V came to 4 bases and at J to 4 bases, leaving 10 bases not matched to a gene. CDR1 and CDR2 (germline): SGHKS, YYEKEE (reference sequence). This CDR3 comprises 16 residues. As DNA, the CDR3 is TGTGCCAGCAGCGGCCCGGGACAGGGGGTTTCTTACGAGCAGTACTTC. Its translation: CASSGPGQGVSYEQYF.

This clone occurred once. The CDR3 loop reads CASSLGQTRSIEAFF. In DNA, the CDR3 is TGCGCCAGCAGCTTGGGGCAGACACGCTCGATTGAAGCTTTCTTT. V is TRBV5-1 and J is TRBJ1-1, with D unclear. The CDR3 loop spans 15 amino acids. From germline, CDR1 is SGHRS and CDR2 YFSETQ. V gave up 0 bases and J gave up 7 bases, with 16 bases separating them. Combining the CDR3 with reference TRBV5-1 and TRBJ1-1 gives the whole variable domain KAGVTQTPRYLIKTRGQQVTLSCSPISGHRSVSWYQQTPGQGLQFLFEYFSETQRNKGNFPGRFSGRQFSNSRSEMNVSTLELGDSALYLCASSLGQTRSIEAFFGQGTRLTVV.

V and J are TRBV12-5 and TRBJ1-5, with 8 bases matching TRBD1. CDR1 is LGHNT, CDR2 FRNRAP, per germline. V gave up 1 base and J gave up 4 bases; unmatched junction bases: 6. This CDR3 has 16 residues. CDR3 residues: CASGLDRTGTNQPQHF. CDR3 coding DNA: TGTGCTAGTGGTTTGGATCGGACAGGGACAAATCAGCCCCAGCATTTT.

The genes are TRBV7-2 and TRBJ2-7; 7 bases are a match to TRBD1. The CDR3 runs 15 residues. J was trimmed by 2 bases and V by 1 base; bases with no gene match: 5. Germline V lookup: CDR1 SGHTA, CDR2 FQGNSA. CDR3 sequence reads: CASSLEGGRTYEQYF. CDR3 nucleotides: TGTGCCAGCAGCTTAGAAGGGGGCCGCACCTACGAGCAGTACTTC.

The chain links TRBV2 to TRBJ1-1; D is ambiguous. The V end was cut by 2 bases, the J end by 3 bases, with 4 bases between. This CDR3 spans 12 amino acids. Germline V gene lookup returns CDR1 SNHLY and CDR2 FYNNEI. CDR3: CASSELDTEAFF. The CDR3 coding sequence is TGTGCCAGCAGTGAACTAGACACTGAAGCTTTCTTT. The entire variable domain, with the rest obtained from reference TRBV2 and TRBJ1-1, is as follows: EPEVTQTPSHQVTQMGQEVILRCVPISNHLYFYWYRQILGQKVEFLVSFYNNEISEKSEIFDDQFSVERPDGSNFTLKIRSTKLEDSAMYFCASSELDTEAFFGQGTRLTVV.

The chain couples TRBV12-3 or TRBV12-4 to TRBJ2-7; TRBD2 matches at 14 bases. The length of the CDR3 is 13 residues. V was pared by 8 bases and J by 3 bases, with 0 bases of the junction left unmatched. As DNA, the CDR3 is TGTGCCAGCGGGACTAGCGGGGGCTACGAGCAGTACTTC. It encodes CASGTSGGYEQYF.

This clone was seen once. The chain employs TRBV19 and TRBJ1-4, with D possibly being TRBD1 (6 bases). V lost 2 bases, J lost 4 bases, and 14 bases lay in between. Germline V gene data show CDR1 as LNHDA and CDR2 as SQIVND (reference sequence). The CDR3 has 16 residues. CDR3: CASSIKQGARNEKLFF. CDR3 bases: TGTGCCAGTAGTATAAAACAGGGTGCGCGTAATGAAAAACTGTTTTTT.

This chain joins TRBV9 and TRBJ2-2; tentative D call: TRBD2 (5 bases). CDR3 length equals 14 residues. In germline, CDR1 is SGDLS, CDR2 YYNGEE. Trimming removed 0 bases at V and 5 bases at J, with 8 bases between. CDR3: CASSVVSGTGELFF. The CDR3 DNA reads as TGTGCCAGCAGCGTAGTTTCGGGAACCGGGGAGCTGTTTTTT.

This sequence joins TRBV4-1 and TRBJ2-1; 7 bases are a match to TRBD1. The J segment lost 5 bases and the V segment lost 3 bases, leaving 13 bases of the junction unmatched. Germline assignment: CDR1 MGHRA and CDR2 YSYEKL. The CDR3 loop spans 17 amino acids. CDR3 sequence reads: CASSHHNRGSQNNEQFF. Here the CDR3 DNA reads TGCGCCAGCAGCCACCACAACAGGGGATCACAGAACAATGAGCAGTTCTTC.